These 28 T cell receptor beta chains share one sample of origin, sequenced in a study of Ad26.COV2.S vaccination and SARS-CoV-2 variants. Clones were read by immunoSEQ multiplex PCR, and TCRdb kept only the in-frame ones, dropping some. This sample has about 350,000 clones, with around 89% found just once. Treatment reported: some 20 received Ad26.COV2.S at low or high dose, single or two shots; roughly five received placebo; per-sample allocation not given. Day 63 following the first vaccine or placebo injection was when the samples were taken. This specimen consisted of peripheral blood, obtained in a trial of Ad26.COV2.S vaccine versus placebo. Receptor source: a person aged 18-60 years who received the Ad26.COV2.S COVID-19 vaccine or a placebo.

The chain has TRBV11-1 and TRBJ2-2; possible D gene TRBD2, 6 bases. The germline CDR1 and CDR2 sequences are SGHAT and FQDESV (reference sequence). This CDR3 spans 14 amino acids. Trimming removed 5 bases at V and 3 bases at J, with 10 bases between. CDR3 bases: TGTGCCAGCAGCGAACGACTAGACACCGGGGAGCTGTTTTTT. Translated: CASSERLDTGELFF.

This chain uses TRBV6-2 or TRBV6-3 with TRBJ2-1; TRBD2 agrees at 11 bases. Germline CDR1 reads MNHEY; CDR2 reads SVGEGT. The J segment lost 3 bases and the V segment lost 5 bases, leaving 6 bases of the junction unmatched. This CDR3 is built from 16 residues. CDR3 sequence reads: CASSPAGTSGYNEQFF. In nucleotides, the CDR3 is TGTGCCAGCAGTCCAGCCGGGACTAGCGGCTACAATGAGCAGTTCTTC.

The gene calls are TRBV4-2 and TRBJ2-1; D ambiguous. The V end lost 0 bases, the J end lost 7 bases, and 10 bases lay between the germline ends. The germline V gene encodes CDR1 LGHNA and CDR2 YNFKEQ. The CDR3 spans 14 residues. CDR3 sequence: CASSQDAESNEQFF. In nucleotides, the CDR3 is TGTGCCAGCAGCCAAGACGCAGAGTCGAATGAGCAGTTCTTC.

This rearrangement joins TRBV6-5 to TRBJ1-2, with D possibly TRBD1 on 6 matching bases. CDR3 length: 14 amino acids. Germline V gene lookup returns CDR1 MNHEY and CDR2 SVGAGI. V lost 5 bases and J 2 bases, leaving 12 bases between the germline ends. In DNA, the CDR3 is TGTGCCAGCAGTATGAACGGACAGAACTATGGCTACACCTTC. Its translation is CASSMNGQNYGYTF.

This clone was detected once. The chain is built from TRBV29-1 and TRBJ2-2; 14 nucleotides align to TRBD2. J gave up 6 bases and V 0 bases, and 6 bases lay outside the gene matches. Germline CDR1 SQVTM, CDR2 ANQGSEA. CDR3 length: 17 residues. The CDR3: CSVEDGTSGRFAGELFF. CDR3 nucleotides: TGCAGCGTTGAAGATGGGACTAGCGGGAGATTCGCCGGGGAGCTGTTTTTT.

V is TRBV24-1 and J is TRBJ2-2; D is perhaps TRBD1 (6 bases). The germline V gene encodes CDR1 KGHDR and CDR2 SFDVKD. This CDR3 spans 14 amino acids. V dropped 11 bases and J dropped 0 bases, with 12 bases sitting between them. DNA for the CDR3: TGTGCCATACAGGGAGACGCGAACACCGGGGAGCTGTTTTTT. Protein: CAIQGDANTGELFF.

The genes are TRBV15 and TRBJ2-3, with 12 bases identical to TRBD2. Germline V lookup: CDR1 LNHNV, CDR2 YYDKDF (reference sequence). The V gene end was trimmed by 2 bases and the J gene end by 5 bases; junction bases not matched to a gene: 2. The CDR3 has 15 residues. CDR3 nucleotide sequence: TGTGCCACCAGCAGATCTAGCGGGAGGGAAGATACGCAGTATTTT. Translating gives CATSRSSGREDTQYF. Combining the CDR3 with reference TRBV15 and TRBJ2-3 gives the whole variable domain DAMVIQNPRYQVTQFGKPVTLSCSQTLNHNVMYWYQQKSSQAPKLLFHYYDKDFNNEADTPDNFQSRRPNTSFCFLDIRSPGLGDTAMYLCATSRSSGREDTQYFGPGTRLTVL.

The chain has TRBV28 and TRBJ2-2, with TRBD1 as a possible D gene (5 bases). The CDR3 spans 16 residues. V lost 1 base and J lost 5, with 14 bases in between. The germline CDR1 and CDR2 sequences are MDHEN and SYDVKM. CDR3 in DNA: TGTGCCAGCAGTTTATATCAGGGTGGAAGAACCGGGGAGCTGTTTTTT. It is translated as CASSLYQGGRTGELFF.

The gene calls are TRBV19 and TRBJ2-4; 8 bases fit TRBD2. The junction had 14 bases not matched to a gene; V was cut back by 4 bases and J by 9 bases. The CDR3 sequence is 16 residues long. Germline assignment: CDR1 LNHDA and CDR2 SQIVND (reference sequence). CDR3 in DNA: TGTGCCAGTAGTAAGGTAGCAACGGGGGGGCCGGCCATTCAGTACTTC. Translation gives CASSKVATGGPAIQYF.

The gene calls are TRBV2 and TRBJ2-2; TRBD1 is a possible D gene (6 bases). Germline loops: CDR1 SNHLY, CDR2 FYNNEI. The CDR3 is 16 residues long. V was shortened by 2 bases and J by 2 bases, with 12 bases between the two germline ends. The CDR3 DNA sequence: TGTGCCAGCAGTGAAAGGGGGAGTGGTAACACCGGGGAGCTGTTTTTT. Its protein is CASSERGSGNTGELFF.

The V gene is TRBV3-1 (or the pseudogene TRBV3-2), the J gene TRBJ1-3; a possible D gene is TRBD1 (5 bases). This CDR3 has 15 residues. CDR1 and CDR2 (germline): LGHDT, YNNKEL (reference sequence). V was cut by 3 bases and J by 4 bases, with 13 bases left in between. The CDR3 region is CASSHPRPGGNTIYF. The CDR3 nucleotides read TGTGCCAGCAGCCACCCGCGGCCAGGGGGAAACACCATATATTTT.

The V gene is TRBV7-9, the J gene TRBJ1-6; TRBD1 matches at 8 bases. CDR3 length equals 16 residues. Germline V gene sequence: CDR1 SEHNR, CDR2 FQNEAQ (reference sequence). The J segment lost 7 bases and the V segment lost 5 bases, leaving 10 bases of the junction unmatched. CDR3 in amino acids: CASSGNQGAWNSPLHF. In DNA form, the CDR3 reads TGTGCCAGCAGCGGAAATCAGGGGGCCTGGAATTCACCCCTCCACTTT. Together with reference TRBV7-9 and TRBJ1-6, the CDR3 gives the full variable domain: DTGVSQNPRHKITKRGQNVTFRCDPISEHNRLYWYRQTLGQGPEFLTYFQNEAQLEKSRLLSDRFSAERPKGSFSTLEIQRTEQGDSAMYLCASSGNQGAWNSPLHFGNGTRLTVT.

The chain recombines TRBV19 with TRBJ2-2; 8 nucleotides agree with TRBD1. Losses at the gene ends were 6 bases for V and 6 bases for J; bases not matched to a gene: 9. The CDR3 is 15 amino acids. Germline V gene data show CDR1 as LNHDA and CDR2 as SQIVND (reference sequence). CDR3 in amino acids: CASRPTGGLAGELFF. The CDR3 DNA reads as TGTGCCAGTAGGCCTACAGGGGGTCTCGCCGGGGAGCTGTTTTTT.

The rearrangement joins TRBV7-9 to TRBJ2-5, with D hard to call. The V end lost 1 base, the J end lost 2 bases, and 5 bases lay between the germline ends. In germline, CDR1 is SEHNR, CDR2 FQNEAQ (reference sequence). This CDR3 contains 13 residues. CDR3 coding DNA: TGTGCCAGCAGCTTAGGGAAGCAAGAGACCCAGTACTTC. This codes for CASSLGKQETQYF.

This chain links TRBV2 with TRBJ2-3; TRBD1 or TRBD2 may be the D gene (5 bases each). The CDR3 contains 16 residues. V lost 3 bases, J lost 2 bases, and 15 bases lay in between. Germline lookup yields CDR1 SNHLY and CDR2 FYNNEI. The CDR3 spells CASSDRDRLNTDTQYF. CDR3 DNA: TGTGCCAGCAGTGACCGGGACCGCCTGAACACAGATACGCAGTATTTT. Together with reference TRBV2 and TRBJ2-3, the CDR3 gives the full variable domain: EPEVTQTPSHQVTQMGQEVILRCVPISNHLYFYWYRQILGQKVEFLVSFYNNEISEKSEIFDDQFSVERPDGSNFTLKIRSTKLEDSAMYFCASSDRDRLNTDTQYFGPGTRLTVL.

The CDR3 bases are TGTGCCAGCAGTCGCTATCGAGGGGGAGAGACCCAGTACTTC. It yields the protein CASSRYRGGETQYF. The rearrangement uses TRBV6-4 and TRBJ2-5; tentatively, D is TRBD1 (6 bases). The CDR3 has 14 residues. In germline, CDR1 is MRHNA, CDR2 SNTAGT. Trimming took 5 bases from V and 4 from J, leaving 14 bases between them.

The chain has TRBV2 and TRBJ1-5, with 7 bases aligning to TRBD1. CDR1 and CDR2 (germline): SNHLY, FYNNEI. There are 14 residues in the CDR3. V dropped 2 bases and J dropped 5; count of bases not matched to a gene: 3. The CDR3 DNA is TGTGCCAGCAGTGAAATACAGGGGTATCAGCCCCAGCATTTT. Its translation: CASSEIQGYQPQHF. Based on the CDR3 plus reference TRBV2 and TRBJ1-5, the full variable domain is EPEVTQTPSHQVTQMGQEVILRCVPISNHLYFYWYRQILGQKVEFLVSFYNNEISEKSEIFDDQFSVERPDGSNFTLKIRSTKLEDSAMYFCASSEIQGYQPQHFGDGTRLSIL.

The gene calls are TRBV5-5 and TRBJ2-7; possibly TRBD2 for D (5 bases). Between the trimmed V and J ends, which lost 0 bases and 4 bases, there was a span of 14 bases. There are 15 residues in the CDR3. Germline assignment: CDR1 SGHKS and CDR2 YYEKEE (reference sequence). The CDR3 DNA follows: TGTGCCAGCAGCTTGGGTCTAGCTCTCATGTACGAGCAGTACTTC. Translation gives CASSLGLALMYEQYF.

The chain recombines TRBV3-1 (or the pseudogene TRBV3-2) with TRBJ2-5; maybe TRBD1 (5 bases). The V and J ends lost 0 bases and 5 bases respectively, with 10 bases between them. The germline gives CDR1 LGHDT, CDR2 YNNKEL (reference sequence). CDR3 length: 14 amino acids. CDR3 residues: CASSQDLAGETQYF. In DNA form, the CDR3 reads TGTGCCAGCAGCCAAGATCTCGCAGGGGAGACCCAGTACTTC.

In nucleotides, the CDR3 is TGTGCCAGCAGTCCCCGGGGACAGGGAGCCGTGGTGGGCACTGAAGCTTTCTTT. Translated: CASSPRGQGAVVGTEAFF. This chain connects TRBV27 to TRBJ1-1; 9 bases map to TRBD1. V was clipped by 5 bases and J by 4 bases; unmatched bases: 17. Germline V lookup: CDR1 MNHEY, CDR2 SMNVEV (reference sequence). The CDR3 sequence is 18 residues long.

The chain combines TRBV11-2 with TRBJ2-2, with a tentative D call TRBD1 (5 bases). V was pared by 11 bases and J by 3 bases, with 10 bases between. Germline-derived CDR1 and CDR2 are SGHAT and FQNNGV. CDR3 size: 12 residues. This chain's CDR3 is CAQQGHTGELFF. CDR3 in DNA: TGTGCCCAGCAGGGTCACACCGGGGAGCTGTTTTTT.

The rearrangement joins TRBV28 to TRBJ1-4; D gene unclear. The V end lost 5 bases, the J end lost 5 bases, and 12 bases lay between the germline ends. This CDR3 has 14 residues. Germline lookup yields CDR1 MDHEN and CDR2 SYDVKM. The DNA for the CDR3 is TGTGCCAGCAGTCGGACCGATCCGAATGAAAAACTGTTTTTT. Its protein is CASSRTDPNEKLFF.

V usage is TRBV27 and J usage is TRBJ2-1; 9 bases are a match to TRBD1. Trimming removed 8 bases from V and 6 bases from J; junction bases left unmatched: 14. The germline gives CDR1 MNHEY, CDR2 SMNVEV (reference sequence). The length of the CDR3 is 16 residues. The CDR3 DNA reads TGTGCCAGCCGAGTACGGCCCGGGACAGGGTCCAATGAGCAGTTCTTC. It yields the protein CASRVRPGTGSNEQFF.

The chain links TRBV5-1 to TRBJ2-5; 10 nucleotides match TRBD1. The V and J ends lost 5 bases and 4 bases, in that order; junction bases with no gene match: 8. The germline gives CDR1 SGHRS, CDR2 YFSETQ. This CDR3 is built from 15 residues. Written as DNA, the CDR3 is TGCGCCAGCAGGTCCGGGACAGGGGTCCCAGAGACCCAGTACTTC. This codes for CASRSGTGVPETQYF.

The CDR3 DNA sequence: TGCGCCAGCAGCTTAGACAGGGAACCCTACAATGAGCAGTTCTTC. Encoded protein: CASSLDREPYNEQFF. This chain joins TRBV5-1 and TRBJ2-1, with 7 positions matching TRBD1. CDR1 is SGHRS and CDR2 is YFSETQ in the germline V gene. Losses at the gene ends were 2 bases for V and 2 bases for J; bases not matched to a gene: 4. The CDR3 is 15 amino acids.

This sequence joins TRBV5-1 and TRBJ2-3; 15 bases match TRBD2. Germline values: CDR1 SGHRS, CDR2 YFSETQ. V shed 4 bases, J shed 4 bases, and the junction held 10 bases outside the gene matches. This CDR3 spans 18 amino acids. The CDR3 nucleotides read TGCGCCAGCAGCAGGGTTGGACTAGCGGGAGGGGCGTCAGATACGCAGTATTTT. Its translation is CASSRVGLAGGASDTQYF.

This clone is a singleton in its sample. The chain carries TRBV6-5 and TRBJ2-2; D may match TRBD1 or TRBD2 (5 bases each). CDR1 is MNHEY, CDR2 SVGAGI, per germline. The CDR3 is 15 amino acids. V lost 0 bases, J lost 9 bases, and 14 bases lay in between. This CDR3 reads CASSYSGPVRRELFF. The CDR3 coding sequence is TGTGCCAGCAGTTACTCGGGACCAGTACGCCGGGAGCTGTTTTTT.

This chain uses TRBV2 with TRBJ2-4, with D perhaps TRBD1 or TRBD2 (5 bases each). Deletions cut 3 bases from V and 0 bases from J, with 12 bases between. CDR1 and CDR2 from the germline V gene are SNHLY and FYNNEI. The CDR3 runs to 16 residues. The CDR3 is CASSDPEGRAKNIQYF. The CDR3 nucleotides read TGTGCCAGCAGTGATCCTGAGGGACGAGCCAAAAACATTCAGTACTTC.